Listed below are T cell receptor beta chains from one sample, sequenced in a study of blood T cell repertoires in COVID-19. Using immunoSEQ multiplex PCR, the repertoire was profiled, and TCRdb retains in-frame clones only, with some absent. The sample records about 400,000 clones, 70% to 90% being singletons. Sequenced sample: peripheral blood. These receptors came from a woman in her 30s with active or convalescent COVID-19. Both conserved end residues are part of each CDR3. A D gene is named only where the DNA matches it firmly. Size tells how often a clone was seen (once, few, many) or the class of an expanded clone, and some rows leave it out.

v_call: TRBV1; clone_size: -; j_call: TRBJ2-4; d_call: -; cdr3_aa: CTSSPEIAGGRAKNIQYF; cdr3_nt: TGCACCAGCAGCCCGGAAATAGCGGGGGGGCGGGCCAAAAACATTCAGTACTTC
v_call: TRBV19; clone_size: -; j_call: TRBJ1-1; d_call: -; cdr3_aa: CASRFGITEGTEAFF; cdr3_nt: TGTGCCAGTAGGTTCGGGATTACTGAAGGCACTGAAGCTTTCTTT
v_call: TRBV19; clone_size: -; j_call: TRBJ2-2; d_call: TRBD2; cdr3_aa: CASTPSSGAARNTGELFF; cdr3_nt: TGTGCCAGCACTCCATCTAGCGGGGCCGCTCGGAACACCGGGGAGCTGTTTTTT
v_call: TRBV25-1; clone_size: -; j_call: TRBJ1-4; d_call: -; cdr3_aa: CASRGSWINEKLFF; cdr3_nt: TGTGCCAGCCGTGGTAGCTGGATTAATGAAAAACTGTTTTTT
v_call: TRBV5-6; clone_size: few; j_call: TRBJ1-2; d_call: -; cdr3_aa: CASSPFLSSTGYTF; cdr3_nt: TGTGCCAGCAGCCCTTTCCTATCATCAACTGGCTACACCTTC
v_call: TRBV11-2; clone_size: once; j_call: TRBJ1-2; d_call: -; cdr3_aa: CASSLEAGNYGYTF; cdr3_nt: TGTGCCAGCAGCTTAGAGGCAGGGAACTATGGCTACACCTTC
v_call: TRBV3-1/TRBV3-2; clone_size: -; j_call: TRBJ1-3; d_call: -; cdr3_aa: CASSQDSRGSGNTIYF; cdr3_nt: TGTGCCAGCAGCCAAGATTCAAGGGGCTCTGGAAACACCATATATTTT
v_call: TRBV27; clone_size: few; j_call: TRBJ1-6; d_call: TRBD1; cdr3_aa: CASSITGESSPLHF; cdr3_nt: TGTGCCAGCAGCATTACAGGGGAAAGCTCACCCCTCCACTTT
v_call: TRBV5-1; clone_size: -; j_call: TRBJ2-3; d_call: TRBD1; cdr3_aa: CASSPDRGRVTDTQYF; cdr3_nt: TGCGCCAGCAGCCCGGACAGGGGGCGCGTCACAGATACGCAGTATTTT
v_call: TRBV5-5; clone_size: -; j_call: TRBJ2-5; d_call: TRBD1; cdr3_aa: CASSGRGQVETQYF; cdr3_nt: TGTGCCAGCAGCGGCCGGGGACAGGTGGAGACCCAGTACTTC
v_call: TRBV10-3; clone_size: -; j_call: TRBJ2-1; d_call: TRBD1; cdr3_aa: CAIKQDRDDEQFF; cdr3_nt: TGTGCCATCAAACAGGACAGGGACGATGAGCAGTTCTTC
v_call: TRBV9; clone_size: -; j_call: TRBJ2-7; d_call: TRBD2; cdr3_aa: CASSVAGGGGYEQYF; cdr3_nt: TGTGCCAGCAGCGTAGCGGGCGGGGGGGGATACGAGCAGTACTTC
v_call: TRBV6-6; clone_size: once; j_call: TRBJ2-1; d_call: -; cdr3_aa: CASSYQRVNNEQFF; cdr3_nt: TGTGCCAGCAGTTACCAGCGGGTAAACAATGAGCAGTTCTTC
v_call: TRBV5-1; clone_size: -; j_call: TRBJ2-3; d_call: TRBD2; cdr3_aa: CASSWTSGVGTGTQYF; cdr3_nt: TGCGCCAGCAGCTGGACTAGCGGTGTGGGCACAGGTACGCAGTATTTT
v_call: TRBV7-9; clone_size: -; j_call: TRBJ1-6; d_call: -; cdr3_aa: CASSLVGRGVDSPLHF; cdr3_nt: TGTGCCAGCAGCTTAGTGGGGAGGGGAGTAGATTCACCCCTCCACTTT
v_call: TRBV5-5; clone_size: -; j_call: TRBJ2-5; d_call: -; cdr3_aa: CASSLAGETQYF; cdr3_nt: TGTGCCAGCAGCTTGGCTGGCGAGACCCAGTACTTC
v_call: TRBV6-1; clone_size: -; j_call: TRBJ1-1; d_call: -; cdr3_aa: CASSDRPTAFF; cdr3_nt: TGTGCCAGCAGTGACAGGCCAACGGCTTTCTTT
v_call: TRBV5-5; clone_size: -; j_call: TRBJ2-5; d_call: TRBD1; cdr3_aa: CASSLGQGEGETQYF; cdr3_nt: TGTGCCAGCAGCTTGGGGCAGGGGGAAGGAGAGACCCAGTACTTC
v_call: TRBV7-2; clone_size: few; j_call: TRBJ2-3; d_call: TRBD2; cdr3_aa: CASSWGGGGTDTQYF; cdr3_nt: TGTGCCAGCAGCTGGGGGGGTGGTGGGACAGATACGCAGTATTTT
v_call: TRBV5-4; clone_size: -; j_call: TRBJ2-1; d_call: TRBD2; cdr3_aa: CASSLEPSGGILNEQFF; cdr3_nt: TGTGCCAGCAGCTTGGAGCCTAGCGGGGGGATTTTAAATGAGCAGTTCTTC
v_call: TRBV2; clone_size: once; j_call: TRBJ2-7; d_call: TRBD2; cdr3_aa: CASNKAGLAGDEQYF; cdr3_nt: TGTGCCAGCAATAAAGCGGGACTAGCGGGAGACGAGCAGTACTTC
v_call: TRBV7-6; clone_size: -; j_call: TRBJ1-4; d_call: -; cdr3_aa: CASSLGRGANEKLFF; cdr3_nt: TGTGCCAGCAGCCTAGGAAGGGGTGCTAATGAAAAACTGTTTTTT
v_call: TRBV12-3/TRBV12-4; clone_size: -; j_call: TRBJ2-2; d_call: -; cdr3_aa: CASSPGPGELFF; cdr3_nt: TGTGCCAGCAGCCCAGGTCCCGGGGAGCTGTTTTTT
v_call: TRBV4-2; clone_size: -; j_call: TRBJ1-2; d_call: -; cdr3_aa: CASSQDREGYGYTF; cdr3_nt: TGTGCCAGCAGCCAAGATCGGGAGGGTTATGGCTACACCTTC
v_call: TRBV12-3/TRBV12-4; clone_size: -; j_call: TRBJ1-5; d_call: -; cdr3_aa: CASSYGWQPQHF; cdr3_nt: TGTGCCAGCAGTTACGGGTGGCAGCCCCAGCATTTT
v_call: TRBV7-9; clone_size: -; j_call: TRBJ2-3; d_call: -; cdr3_aa: CASSPGATSTDTQYF; cdr3_nt: TGTGCCAGCAGCCCAGGGGCTACTAGCACAGATACGCAGTATTTT
v_call: TRBV5-1; clone_size: -; j_call: TRBJ1-1; d_call: -; cdr3_aa: CASSPGGEMNTEAFF; cdr3_nt: TGCGCCAGCAGCCCCGGCGGAGAGATGAACACTGAAGCTTTCTTT
v_call: TRBV18; clone_size: -; j_call: TRBJ1-5; d_call: -; cdr3_aa: CASSPSGGNQPQHF; cdr3_nt: TGTGCCAGCTCACCGTCCGGGGGCAATCAGCCCCAGCATTTT
v_call: TRBV7-9; clone_size: once; j_call: TRBJ2-7; d_call: TRBD2; cdr3_aa: CASSPGLAGAFDEQYF; cdr3_nt: TGTGCCAGCAGCCCTGGACTAGCGGGGGCTTTCGACGAGCAGTACTTC
v_call: TRBV11-2; clone_size: -; j_call: TRBJ2-7; d_call: -; cdr3_aa: CASSYGVNEQYF; cdr3_nt: TGTGCCAGCAGCTACGGAGTTAACGAGCAGTACTTC
v_call: TRBV3-1/TRBV3-2; clone_size: -; j_call: TRBJ2-7; d_call: TRBD2; cdr3_aa: CASSQPIGTRNLRQYF; cdr3_nt: TGTGCCAGCAGCCAGCCGATCGGGACTAGGAACCTGCGGCAGTACTTC
v_call: TRBV5-4; clone_size: -; j_call: TRBJ2-5; d_call: TRBD2; cdr3_aa: CASSLGSSGGETQYF; cdr3_nt: TGTGCCAGCAGCTTGGGTAGTAGCGGGGGTGAGACCCAGTACTTC
v_call: TRBV5-1; clone_size: -; j_call: TRBJ2-7; d_call: TRBD2; cdr3_aa: CASSLTSGSYEQYF; cdr3_nt: TGCGCCAGCAGCCTGACTAGCGGGAGCTACGAGCAGTACTTC
v_call: TRBV10-1; clone_size: -; j_call: TRBJ2-2; d_call: TRBD1; cdr3_aa: CATNGGTGNTGELFF; cdr3_nt: TGCGCCACCAATGGCGGGACAGGCAACACCGGGGAGCTGTTTTTT
v_call: TRBV4-1; clone_size: few; j_call: TRBJ1-1; d_call: -; cdr3_aa: CASSQVTSTDTEAFF; cdr3_nt: TGCGCCAGCAGCCAAGTTACGAGTACCGACACTGAAGCTTTCTTT
v_call: TRBV5-6; clone_size: once; j_call: TRBJ1-6; d_call: -; cdr3_aa: CASSPRQAPSEVHF; cdr3_nt: TGTGCCAGCAGCCCCAGACAGGCCCCGTCGGAGGTCCACTTT
v_call: TRBV25-1; clone_size: -; j_call: TRBJ1-1; d_call: -; cdr3_aa: CASSAMWGQGWNTEAFF; cdr3_nt: TGTGCCAGCAGTGCCATGTGGGGGCAGGGTTGGAACACTGAAGCTTTCTTT
v_call: TRBV6-5; clone_size: -; j_call: TRBJ2-2; d_call: -; cdr3_aa: CASQGHTTGELFF; cdr3_nt: TGTGCCAGCCAGGGACACACCACCGGGGAGCTGTTTTTT
v_call: TRBV25-1; clone_size: -; j_call: TRBJ1-3; d_call: -; cdr3_aa: CASSAGLTSGNTIYF; cdr3_nt: TGTGCCAGCAGTGCCGGTCTTACCTCTGGAAACACCATATATTTT
v_call: TRBV19; clone_size: few; j_call: TRBJ1-2; d_call: TRBD1; cdr3_aa: CASSPVFVQGADGYTF; cdr3_nt: TGTGCCAGTAGTCCTGTTTTCGTTCAGGGGGCGGATGGCTACACCTTC
v_call: TRBV6-4; clone_size: -; j_call: TRBJ2-2; d_call: TRBD1; cdr3_aa: CASSSGTGGANGELFF; cdr3_nt: TGTGCCAGCAGCTCTGGGACAGGGGGCGCGAACGGGGAGCTGTTTTTT
v_call: TRBV3-1/TRBV3-2; clone_size: -; j_call: TRBJ2-4; d_call: -; cdr3_aa: CASSQDRYLAKNIQYF; cdr3_nt: TGTGCCAGCAGCCAAGATAGATACCTAGCCAAAAACATTCAGTACTTC
v_call: TRBV3-1/TRBV3-2; clone_size: once; j_call: TRBJ2-7; d_call: TRBD2; cdr3_aa: CASSQDERGYYEQYF; cdr3_nt: TGTGCCAGCAGCCAAGACGAGCGGGGATACTACGAGCAGTACTTC
v_call: TRBV6-5; clone_size: -; j_call: TRBJ1-2; d_call: TRBD1; cdr3_aa: CASSLGQGVSYGYTF; cdr3_nt: TGTGCCAGCAGTTTGGGACAGGGAGTATCCTATGGCTACACCTTC
v_call: TRBV6-5; clone_size: -; j_call: TRBJ2-7; d_call: -; cdr3_aa: CASSNRDKIYEQYF; cdr3_nt: TGTGCCAGCAGTAACCGGGACAAGATATACGAGCAGTACTTC
v_call: TRBV12-2; clone_size: -; j_call: TRBJ1-5; d_call: -; cdr3_aa: CASREEVSNQPQHF; cdr3_nt: TGTGCAAGTCGCGAGGAGGTGAGCAATCAGCCCCAGCATTTT
v_call: TRBV19; clone_size: -; j_call: TRBJ2-7; d_call: TRBD2; cdr3_aa: CASSIAAWTSGFSYEQYF; cdr3_nt: TGTGCCAGTAGTATAGCCGCCTGGACTAGCGGATTCTCCTACGAGCAGTACTTC
v_call: TRBV7-8; clone_size: -; j_call: TRBJ1-5; d_call: TRBD1; cdr3_aa: CASSLDRDQPQHF; cdr3_nt: TGTGCCAGCAGCTTGGACAGGGATCAGCCCCAGCATTTT